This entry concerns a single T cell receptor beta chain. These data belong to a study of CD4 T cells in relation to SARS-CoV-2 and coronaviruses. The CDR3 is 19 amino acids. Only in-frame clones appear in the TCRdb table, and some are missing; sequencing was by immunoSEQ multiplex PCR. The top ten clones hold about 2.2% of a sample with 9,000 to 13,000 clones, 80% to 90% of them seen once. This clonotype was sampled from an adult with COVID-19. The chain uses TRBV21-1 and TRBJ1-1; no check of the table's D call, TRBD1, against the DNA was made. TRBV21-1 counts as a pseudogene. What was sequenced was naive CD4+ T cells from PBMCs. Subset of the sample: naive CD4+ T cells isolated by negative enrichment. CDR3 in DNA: TGTGCCAGCAGCAAAGTGGGCACCTCACAGGGCCCCTCGAACACTGAAGCTTTCTTT. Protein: CASSKVGTSQGPSNTEAFF.